The TCR beta chain under discussion was sequenced for a study of response to subunit inactivated influenza vaccine. The CDR3 sequence is 16 residues long. CDR1 is DFQATT, CDR2 SNEGSKA, per germline (reference sequence). The V gene lost 3 bases and the J gene lost 3 bases, with 19 bases spanning the gap. TCRdb re-derived calls from the RT-PCR reads in MiXCR, one entry per CDR3 protein. This table holds about 530,000 distinct CDR3 sequences, roughly 13% found once. This clonotype was recorded a few times. The antigen is undetermined. Study observations and caveats: Each seasonal flu vaccination may recruit only limited new T cells, authors suggested.

The clonotype originates from a man in his fifties or sixties who received an inactivated influenza vaccine. Sequences were derived from PBMCs from blood, sampled more than 35 days after vaccination. This rearrangement joins TRBV20-1 to TRBJ2-3, with D perhaps matching TRBD1 (5 bases). In DNA, the CDR3 is TGCAGTGCTAGCGATGTGGCAGGGCGGTGGACAGATACGCAGTATTTT. Translated, it gives CSASDVAGRWTDTQYF.